The 4 T cell receptor beta chains below all came from one sample that was sequenced in a study of CD8 T cells in ankylosing spondylitis. In TCRdb, the 5' RACE reads were re-called with MiXCR into one record per CDR3 protein. The sample records about 320,000 distinct CDR3 sequences, roughly 11% being singletons. Sequencing was performed on blood, either unsorted or a sorted T cell fraction (not recorded which). The receptors stem from a female donor with ankylosing spondylitis or in good health (not recorded which).

This clonotype was recorded many times. The chain recombines TRBV5-1 with TRBJ2-1, with D unresolved. Germline CDR1 and CDR2: SGHRS and YFSETQ. The CDR3 totals 14 residues. The V and J ends lost 4 bases and 6 bases respectively, with 14 bases between them. The CDR3 coding sequence is TGCGCCAGCAGCGTGGCGGAGCCGCTCAATGAGCAGTTCTTC. Its protein product is CASSVAEPLNEQFF.

In its sample, this clonotype was seen many times. The chain has TRBV20-1 and TRBJ2-1, with 7 bases lining up with TRBD1. In germline, CDR1 is DFQATT, CDR2 SNEGSKA (reference sequence). The CDR3 totals 13 residues. Trimming removed 1 base from V and 7 bases from J; junction bases left unmatched: 4. CDR3: CSARGQGQNEQFF. The CDR3 nucleotides read TGCAGTGCTAGAGGACAGGGCCAGAATGAGCAGTTCTTC.

This clonotype has a handful of counts. The CDR3 bases are TGTGCCAGCAGCTTATTGTTCGGCAGACACACCGGGGAGCTGTTTTTT. Protein sequence: CASSLLFGRHTGELFF. The chain has TRBV7-9 and TRBJ2-2; unclear D gene. Germline V gives CDR1 SEHNR, CDR2 FQNEAQ (reference sequence). The V end was cut by 2 bases, the J end by 3 bases, with 13 bases between. The CDR3 is 16 residues long.

This clonotype was counted at least ten times. This sequence joins TRBV5-1 and TRBJ2-2; D gene ambiguous. Looked up from germline, CDR1 is SGHRS and CDR2 is YFSETQ. The CDR3 has 12 residues. V lost 1 base to trimming and J lost 3 bases, with 1 base between them. CDR3: CASSLHTGELFF. The CDR3, as DNA: TGCGCCAGCAGCTTGCACACCGGGGAGCTGTTTTTT. The whole variable domain, remainder taken from reference TRBV5-1 and TRBJ2-2, is KAGVTQTPRYLIKTRGQQVTLSCSPISGHRSVSWYQQTPGQGLQFLFEYFSETQRNKGNFPGRFSGRQFSNSRSEMNVSTLELGDSALYLCASSLHTGELFFGEGSRLTVL.